This TCR beta chain came from a study of shared clonotypes between healthy human individuals. Study background: Each donor had three CD4 naive, three CD4 memory, two CD8 naive and one CD8 memory plate.

This CDR3 is built from 14 residues. Germline V gives CDR1 SGHAT, CDR2 FQNNGV. Trimming cost V 4 bases and J 4 bases; bases outside gene matches: 5. Study outcomes and limitations: For naive CD4 cells, around 5% of clonotypes were shared across a handful of donors. Generation probabilities of non-shared clonotypes were lower (relative to those shared by all four donors).

Assay execution proceeded at the deep level. TCRdb's table, derived via immunoSEQ multiplex PCR, lists solely in-frame clones and lacks some. The sample lists 740,000 or so clones; around four fifths were seen once. In the case of this clone: No antigen is known for it.

The V call is TRBV11-2, the J call TRBJ1-1; the match to TRBD1 covers 8 bases. This receptor was taken from a woman aged 25 to 39 in good health. Sequencing was done on a sample of memory CD4+ T cells sorted from blood. Sample subset: CD45RA-negative fraction. The DNA of the CDR3 is TGTGCCAGCAGCTCACAGGGGGGTGGCACTGAAGCTTTCTTT. Translating gives CASSSQGGGTEAFF.